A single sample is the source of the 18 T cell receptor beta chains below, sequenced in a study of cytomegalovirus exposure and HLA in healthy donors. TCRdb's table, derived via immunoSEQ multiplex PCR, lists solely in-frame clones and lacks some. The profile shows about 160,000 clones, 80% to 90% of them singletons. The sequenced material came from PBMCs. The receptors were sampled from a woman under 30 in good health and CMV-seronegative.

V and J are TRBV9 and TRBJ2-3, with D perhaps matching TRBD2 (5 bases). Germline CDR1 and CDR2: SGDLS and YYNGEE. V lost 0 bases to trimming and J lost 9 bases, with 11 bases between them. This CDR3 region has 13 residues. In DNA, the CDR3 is TGTGCCAGCAGCGTAGGGGTGGAGGCGACGCAGTATTTT. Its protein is CASSVGVEATQYF.

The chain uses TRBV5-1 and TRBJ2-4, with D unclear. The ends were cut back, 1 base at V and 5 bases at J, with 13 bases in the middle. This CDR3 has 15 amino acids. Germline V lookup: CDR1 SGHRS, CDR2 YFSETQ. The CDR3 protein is CASSLMATRENIQYF. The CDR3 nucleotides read TGCGCCAGCAGCTTGATGGCCACCCGGGAAAACATTCAGTACTTC. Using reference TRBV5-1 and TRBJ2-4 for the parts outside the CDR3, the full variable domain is KAGVTQTPRYLIKTRGQQVTLSCSPISGHRSVSWYQQTPGQGLQFLFEYFSETQRNKGNFPGRFSGRQFSNSRSEMNVSTLELGDSALYLCASSLMATRENIQYFGAGTRLSVL.

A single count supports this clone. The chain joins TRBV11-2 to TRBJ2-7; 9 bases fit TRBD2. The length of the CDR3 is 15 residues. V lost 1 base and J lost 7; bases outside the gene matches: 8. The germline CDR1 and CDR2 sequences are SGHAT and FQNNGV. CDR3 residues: CASSLGVAREGEQYF. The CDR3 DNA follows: TGTGCCAGCAGCTTAGGGGTGGCGCGGGAGGGTGAGCAGTACTTC.

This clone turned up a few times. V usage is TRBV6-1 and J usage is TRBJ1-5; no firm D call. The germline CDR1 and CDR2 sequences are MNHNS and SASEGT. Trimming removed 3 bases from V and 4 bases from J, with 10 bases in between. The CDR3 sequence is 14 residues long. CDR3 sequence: CASSDGPWNQPQHF. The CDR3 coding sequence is TGTGCCAGCAGTGATGGGCCATGGAATCAGCCCCAGCATTTT.

This CDR3 reads CASSLWDRGSIRGYGYTF. CDR3 DNA sequence: TGCGCCAGCAGCCTATGGGACAGGGGTTCGATTCGGGGCTATGGCTACACCTTC. The V and J genes are TRBV5-1 and TRBJ1-2, with TRBD1 matching over 10 bases. V shed 4 bases, J shed 4 bases, and the junction held 16 bases outside the gene matches. CDR1 is SGHRS and CDR2 is YFSETQ in the germline V gene. CDR3 size: 18 residues.

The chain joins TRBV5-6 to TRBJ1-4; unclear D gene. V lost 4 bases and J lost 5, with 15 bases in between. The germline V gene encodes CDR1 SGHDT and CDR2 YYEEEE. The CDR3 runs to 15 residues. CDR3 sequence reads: CASSGRTVTNEKLFF. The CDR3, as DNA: TGTGCCAGCAGCGGGAGGACCGTTACAAATGAAAAACTGTTTTTT. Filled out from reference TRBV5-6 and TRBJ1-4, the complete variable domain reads DAGVTQSPTHLIKTRGQQVTLRCSPKSGHDTVSWYQQALGQGPQFIFQYYEEEERQRGNFPDRFSGHQFPNYSSELNVNALLLGDSALYLCASSGRTVTNEKLFFGSGTQLSVL.

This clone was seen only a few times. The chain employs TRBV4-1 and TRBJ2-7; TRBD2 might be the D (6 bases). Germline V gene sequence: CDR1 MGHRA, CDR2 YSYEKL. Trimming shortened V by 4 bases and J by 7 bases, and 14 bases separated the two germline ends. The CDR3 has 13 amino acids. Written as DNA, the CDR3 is TGCGCCAGCAGCCCGCCGGGACTCGGGGAGCAGTACTTC. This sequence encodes CASSPPGLGEQYF.

The CDR3 DNA sequence: TGTGCCAGCAGCCCAGGTGGTGTTGGGTTCTTC. Translated: CASSPGGVGFF. The chain joins TRBV6-1 to TRBJ2-1; no clear D. There are 11 residues in the CDR3. In germline, CDR1 is MNHNS, CDR2 SASEGT. The germline V and J ends were trimmed by 6 bases and 15 bases, with 15 bases remaining between them.

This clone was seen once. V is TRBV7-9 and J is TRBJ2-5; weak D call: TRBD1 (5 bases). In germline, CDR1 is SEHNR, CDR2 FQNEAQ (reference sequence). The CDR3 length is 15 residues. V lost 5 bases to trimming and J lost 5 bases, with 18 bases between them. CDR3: CASSPARGLGETQYF. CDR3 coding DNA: TGTGCCAGCAGCCCCGCTAGGGGCCTTGGGGAGACCCAGTACTTC.

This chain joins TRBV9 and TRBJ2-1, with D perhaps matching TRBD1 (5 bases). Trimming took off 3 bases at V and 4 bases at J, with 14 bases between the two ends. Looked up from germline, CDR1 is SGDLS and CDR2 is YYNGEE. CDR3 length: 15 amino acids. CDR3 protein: CASSARAATYNEQFF. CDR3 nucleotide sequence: TGTGCCAGCAGCGCCAGGGCGGCCACGTACAATGAGCAGTTCTTC.

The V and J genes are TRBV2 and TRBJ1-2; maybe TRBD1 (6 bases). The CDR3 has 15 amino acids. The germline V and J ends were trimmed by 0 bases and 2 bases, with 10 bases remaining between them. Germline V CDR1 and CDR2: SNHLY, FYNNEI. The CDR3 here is CASSEAGALNYGYTF. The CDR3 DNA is TGTGCCAGCAGTGAAGCGGGGGCACTGAACTATGGCTACACCTTC.

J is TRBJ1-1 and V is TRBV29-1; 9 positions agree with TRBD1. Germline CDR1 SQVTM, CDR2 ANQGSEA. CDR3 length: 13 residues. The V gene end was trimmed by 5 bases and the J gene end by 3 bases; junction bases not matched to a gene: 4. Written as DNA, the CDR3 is TGCAGCGTTCTCTGGGACAGGGACACTGAAGCTTTCTTT. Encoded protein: CSVLWDRDTEAFF.

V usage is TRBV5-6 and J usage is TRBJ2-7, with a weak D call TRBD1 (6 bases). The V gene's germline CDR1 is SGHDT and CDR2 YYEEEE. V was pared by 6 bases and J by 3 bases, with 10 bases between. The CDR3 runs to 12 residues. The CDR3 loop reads CASTLGGYEQYF. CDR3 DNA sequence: TGTGCCAGCACCCTAGGGGGCTACGAGCAGTACTTC.

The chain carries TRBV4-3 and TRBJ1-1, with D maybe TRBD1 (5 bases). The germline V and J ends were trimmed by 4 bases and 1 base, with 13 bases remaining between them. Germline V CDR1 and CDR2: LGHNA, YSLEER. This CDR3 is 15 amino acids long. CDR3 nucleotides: TGCGCCAGCAGCCCGGGGGGATACTGGAACACTGAAGCTTTCTTT. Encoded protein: CASSPGGYWNTEAFF.

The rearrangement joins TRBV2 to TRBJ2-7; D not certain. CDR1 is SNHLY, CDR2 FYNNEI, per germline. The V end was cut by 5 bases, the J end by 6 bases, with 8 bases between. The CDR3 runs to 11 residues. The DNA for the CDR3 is TGTGCCAGCAGTTTATTTAGCGAGCAGTACTTC. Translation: CASSLFSEQYF.

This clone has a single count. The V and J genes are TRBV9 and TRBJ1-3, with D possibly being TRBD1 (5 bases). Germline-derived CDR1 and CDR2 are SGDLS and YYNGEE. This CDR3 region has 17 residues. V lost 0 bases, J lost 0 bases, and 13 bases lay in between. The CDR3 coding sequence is TGTGCCAGCAGCGTAGAATCAGGGCTAAGCTCTGGAAACACCATATATTTT. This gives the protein CASSVESGLSSGNTIYF.

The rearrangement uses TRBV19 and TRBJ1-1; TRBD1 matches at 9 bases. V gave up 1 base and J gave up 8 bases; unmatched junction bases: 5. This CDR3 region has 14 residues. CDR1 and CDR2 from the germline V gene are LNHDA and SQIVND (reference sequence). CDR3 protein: CASSIGGQGIEAFF. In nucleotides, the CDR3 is TGTGCCAGTAGTATAGGGGGACAGGGAATAGAAGCTTTCTTT. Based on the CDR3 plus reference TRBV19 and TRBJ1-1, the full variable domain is DGGITQSPKYLFRKEGQNVTLSCEQNLNHDAMYWYRQDPGQGLRLIYYSQIVNDFQKGDIAEGYSVSREKKESFPLTVTSAQKNPTAFYLCASSIGGQGIEAFFGQGTRLTVV.

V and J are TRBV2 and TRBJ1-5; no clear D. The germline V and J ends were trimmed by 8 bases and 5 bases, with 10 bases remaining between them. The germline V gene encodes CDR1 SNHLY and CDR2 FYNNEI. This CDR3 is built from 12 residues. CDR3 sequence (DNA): TGTGCCAGCCAACGTCAGGATCAGCCCCAGCATTTT. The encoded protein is CASQRQDQPQHF.